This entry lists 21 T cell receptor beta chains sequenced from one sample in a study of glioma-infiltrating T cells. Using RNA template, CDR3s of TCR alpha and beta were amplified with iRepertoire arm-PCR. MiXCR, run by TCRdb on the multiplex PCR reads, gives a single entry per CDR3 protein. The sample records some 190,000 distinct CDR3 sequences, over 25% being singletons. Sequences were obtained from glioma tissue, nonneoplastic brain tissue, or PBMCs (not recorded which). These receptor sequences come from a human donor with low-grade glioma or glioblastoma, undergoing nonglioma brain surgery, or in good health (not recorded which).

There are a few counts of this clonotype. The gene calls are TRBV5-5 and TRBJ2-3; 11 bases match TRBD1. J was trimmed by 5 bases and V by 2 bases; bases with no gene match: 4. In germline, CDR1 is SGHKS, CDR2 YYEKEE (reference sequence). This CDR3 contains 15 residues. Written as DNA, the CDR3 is TGTGCCAGCAGCTTAGGACAGGGGGCAAAAGATACGCAGTATTTT. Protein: CASSLGQGAKDTQYF.

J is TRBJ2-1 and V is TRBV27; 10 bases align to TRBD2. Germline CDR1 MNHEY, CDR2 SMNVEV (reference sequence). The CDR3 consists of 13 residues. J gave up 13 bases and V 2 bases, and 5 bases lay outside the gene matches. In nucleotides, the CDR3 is TGTGCCAGCAGTTTACTAGCGGGAGTTTCCCAGTTCTTC. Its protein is CASSLLAGVSQFF.

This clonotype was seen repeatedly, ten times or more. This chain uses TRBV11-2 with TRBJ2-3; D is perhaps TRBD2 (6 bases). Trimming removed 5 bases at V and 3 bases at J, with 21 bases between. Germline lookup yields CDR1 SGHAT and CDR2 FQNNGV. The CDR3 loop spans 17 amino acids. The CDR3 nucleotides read TGTGCCAGCAGCCCTCGCTTGGGGCGGGGTAGGACAGATACGCAGTATTTT. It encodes CASSPRLGRGRTDTQYF. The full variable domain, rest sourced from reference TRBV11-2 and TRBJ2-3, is EAGVAQSPRYKIIEKRQSVAFWCNPISGHATLYWYQQILGQGPKLLIQFQNNGVVDDSQLPKDRFSAERLKGVDSTLKIQPAKLEDSAVYLCASSPRLGRGRTDTQYFGPGTRLTVL.

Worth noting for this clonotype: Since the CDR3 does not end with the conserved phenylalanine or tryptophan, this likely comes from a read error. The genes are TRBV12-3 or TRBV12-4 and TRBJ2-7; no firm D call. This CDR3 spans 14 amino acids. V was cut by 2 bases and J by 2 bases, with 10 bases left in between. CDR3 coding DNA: TGTGCCAGCAGTTTAAGACTGACGGCCTACGAGCAGTACTTA. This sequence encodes CASSLRLTAYEQYL.

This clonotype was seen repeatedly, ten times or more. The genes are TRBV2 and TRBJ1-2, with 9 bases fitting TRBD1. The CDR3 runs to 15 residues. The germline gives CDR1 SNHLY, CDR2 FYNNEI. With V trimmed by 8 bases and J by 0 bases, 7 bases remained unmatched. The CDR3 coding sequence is TGTGCCAGCGGATGGGACAGGGTTGCTAACTATGGCTACACCTTC. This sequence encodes CASGWDRVANYGYTF.

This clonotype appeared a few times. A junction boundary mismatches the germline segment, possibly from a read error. The CDR3 bases are TGCGCCGGCAGCATTGGAGGGACACCTGGGAGGGACAATGAGCAGTTCTTC. Its protein is CAGSIGGTPGRDNEQFF. The gene calls are TRBV5-1 and TRBJ2-1; possible D gene TRBD2, 7 bases. Germline V CDR1 and CDR2: SGHRS, YFSETQ. CDR3 length: 17 amino acids. Full variable domain (missing parts from reference TRBV5-1 and TRBJ2-1): KAGVTQTPRYLIKTRGQQVTLSCSPISGHRSVSWYQQTPGQGLQFLFEYFSETQRNKGNFPGRFSGRQFSNSRSEMNVSTLELGDSALYLCAGSIGGTPGRDNEQFFGPGTRLTVL.

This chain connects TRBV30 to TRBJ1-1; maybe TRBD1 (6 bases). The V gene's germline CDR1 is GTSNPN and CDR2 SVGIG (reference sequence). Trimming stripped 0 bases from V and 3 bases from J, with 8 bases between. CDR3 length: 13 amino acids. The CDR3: CAWSVQGDTEAFF. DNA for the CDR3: TGTGCCTGGAGTGTACAGGGCGACACTGAAGCTTTCTTT.

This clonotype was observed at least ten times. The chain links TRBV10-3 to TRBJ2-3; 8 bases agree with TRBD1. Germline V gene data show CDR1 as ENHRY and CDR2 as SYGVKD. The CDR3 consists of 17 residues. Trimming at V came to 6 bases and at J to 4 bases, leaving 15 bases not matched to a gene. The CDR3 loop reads CAISGRWTGMIPDTQYF. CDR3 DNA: TGTGCCATCAGCGGAAGATGGACAGGGATGATACCAGATACGCAGTATTTT.

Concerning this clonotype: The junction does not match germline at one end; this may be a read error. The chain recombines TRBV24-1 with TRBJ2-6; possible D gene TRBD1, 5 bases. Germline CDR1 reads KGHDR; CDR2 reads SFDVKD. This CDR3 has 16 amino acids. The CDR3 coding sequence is TGTGCCACCAGCCTTGCGGACACCTCTGGGGCCAACGCCCTGACTTTC. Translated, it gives CATSLADTSGANALTF.

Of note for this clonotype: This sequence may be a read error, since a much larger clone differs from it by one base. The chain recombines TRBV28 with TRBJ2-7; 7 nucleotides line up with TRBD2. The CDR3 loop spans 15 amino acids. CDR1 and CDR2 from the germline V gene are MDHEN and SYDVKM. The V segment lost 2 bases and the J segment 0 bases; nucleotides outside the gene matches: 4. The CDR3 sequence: CASSLGTIGSYEQYF. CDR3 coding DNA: TGTGCCAGCAGTTTAGGGACTATCGGCTCCTACGAGCAGTACTTC. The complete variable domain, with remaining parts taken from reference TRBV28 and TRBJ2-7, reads DVKVTQSSRYLVKRTGEKVFLECVQDMDHENMFWYRQDPGLGLRLIYFSYDVKMKEKGDIPEGYSVSREKKERFSLILESASTNQTSMYLCASSLGTIGSYEQYFGPGTRLTVT.

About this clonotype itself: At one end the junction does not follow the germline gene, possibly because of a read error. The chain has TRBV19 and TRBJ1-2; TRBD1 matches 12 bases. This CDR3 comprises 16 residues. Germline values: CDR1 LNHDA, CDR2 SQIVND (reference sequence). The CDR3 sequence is CASRWDRGLTNYGYTF. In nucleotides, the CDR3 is TGTGCCAGTAGATGGGACAGGGGGCTGACTAATTATGGCTACACCTTC.

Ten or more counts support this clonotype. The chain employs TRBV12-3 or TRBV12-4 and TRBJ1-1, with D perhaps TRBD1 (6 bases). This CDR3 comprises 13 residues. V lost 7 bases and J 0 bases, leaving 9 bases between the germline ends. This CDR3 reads CASTWDMNTEAFF. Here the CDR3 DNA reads TGTGCCAGCACATGGGACATGAACACTGAAGCTTTCTTT.

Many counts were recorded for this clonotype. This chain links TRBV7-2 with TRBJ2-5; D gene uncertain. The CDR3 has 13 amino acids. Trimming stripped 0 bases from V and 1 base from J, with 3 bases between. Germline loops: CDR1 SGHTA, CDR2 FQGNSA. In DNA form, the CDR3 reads TGTGCCAGCAGCTTAGCTAGCCAAGAGACCCAGTACTTC. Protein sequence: CASSLASQETQYF.

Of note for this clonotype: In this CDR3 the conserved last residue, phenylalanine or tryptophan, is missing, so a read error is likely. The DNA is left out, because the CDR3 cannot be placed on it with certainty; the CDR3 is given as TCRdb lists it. The CDR3 region is CASSYYQTQCL. The chain uses TRBV6-5 and TRBJ2-5. Germline loops: CDR1 MNHEY, CDR2 SVGAGI. The CDR3 length is 11 residues, termini included.

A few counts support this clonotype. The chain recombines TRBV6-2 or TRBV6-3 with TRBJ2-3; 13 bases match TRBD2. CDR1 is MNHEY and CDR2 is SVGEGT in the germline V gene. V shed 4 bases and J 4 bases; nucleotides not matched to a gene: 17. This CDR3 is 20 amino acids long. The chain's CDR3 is CASSLLERTSGGTKADTQYF. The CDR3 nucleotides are TGTGCCAGCAGTTTACTGGAGAGGACTAGCGGGGGAACCAAGGCAGATACGCAGTATTTT.

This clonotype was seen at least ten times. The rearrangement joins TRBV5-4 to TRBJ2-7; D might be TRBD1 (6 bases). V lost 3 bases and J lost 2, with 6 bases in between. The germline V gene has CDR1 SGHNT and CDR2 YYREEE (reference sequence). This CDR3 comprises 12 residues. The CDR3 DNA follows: TGTGCCAGCAGCTGGGACACCTACGAGCAGTACTTC. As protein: CASSWDTYEQYF. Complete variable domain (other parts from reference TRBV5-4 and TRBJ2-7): ETGVTQSPTHLIKTRGQQVTLRCSSQSGHNTVSWYQQALGQGPQFIFQYYREEENGRGNFPPRFSGLQFPNYSSELNVNALELDDSALYLCASSWDTYEQYFGPGTRLTVT.

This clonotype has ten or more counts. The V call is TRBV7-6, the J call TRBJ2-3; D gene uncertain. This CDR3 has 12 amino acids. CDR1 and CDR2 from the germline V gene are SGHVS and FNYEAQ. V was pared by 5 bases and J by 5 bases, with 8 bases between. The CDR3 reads CASSQAGDTQYF. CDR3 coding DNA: TGTGCCAGCAGCCAAGCCGGAGATACGCAGTATTTT.

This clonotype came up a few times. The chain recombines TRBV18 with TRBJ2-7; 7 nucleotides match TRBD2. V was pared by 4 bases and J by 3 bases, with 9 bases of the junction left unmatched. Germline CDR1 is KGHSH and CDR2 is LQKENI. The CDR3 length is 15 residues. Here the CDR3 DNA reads TGTGCCAGCTCACGGGGGGAGGGACTACACTACGAGCAGTACTTC. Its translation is CASSRGEGLHYEQYF.

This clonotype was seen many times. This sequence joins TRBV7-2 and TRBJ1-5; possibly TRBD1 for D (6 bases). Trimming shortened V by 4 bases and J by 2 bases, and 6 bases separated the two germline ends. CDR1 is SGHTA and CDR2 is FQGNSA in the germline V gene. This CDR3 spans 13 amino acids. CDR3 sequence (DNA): TGTGCCAGCAGCTACAGGGGCAATCAGCCCCAGCATTTT. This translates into CASSYRGNQPQHF.

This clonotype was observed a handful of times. The CDR3 loop reads CSVSTFQETQYF. CDR3 sequence (DNA): TGCAGCGTTTCGACATTCCAAGAGACCCAGTACTTC. V is TRBV29-1 and J is TRBJ2-5; D not certain. The CDR3 sequence is 12 residues long. V was clipped by 5 bases and J by 1 base, with 8 bases between them. Germline V gene data show CDR1 as SQVTM and CDR2 as ANQGSEA.

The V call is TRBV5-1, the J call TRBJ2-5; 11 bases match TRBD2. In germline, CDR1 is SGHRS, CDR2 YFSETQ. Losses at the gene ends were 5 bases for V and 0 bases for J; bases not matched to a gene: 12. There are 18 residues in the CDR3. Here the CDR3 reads CASRVPGLAARYQETQYF. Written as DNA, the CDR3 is TGCGCCAGCAGAGTGCCGGGACTAGCGGCTAGGTACCAAGAGACCCAGTACTTC. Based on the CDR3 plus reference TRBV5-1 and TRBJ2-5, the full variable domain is KAGVTQTPRYLIKTRGQQVTLSCSPISGHRSVSWYQQTPGQGLQFLFEYFSETQRNKGNFPGRFSGRQFSNSRSEMNVSTLELGDSALYLCASRVPGLAARYQETQYFGPGTRLLVL.